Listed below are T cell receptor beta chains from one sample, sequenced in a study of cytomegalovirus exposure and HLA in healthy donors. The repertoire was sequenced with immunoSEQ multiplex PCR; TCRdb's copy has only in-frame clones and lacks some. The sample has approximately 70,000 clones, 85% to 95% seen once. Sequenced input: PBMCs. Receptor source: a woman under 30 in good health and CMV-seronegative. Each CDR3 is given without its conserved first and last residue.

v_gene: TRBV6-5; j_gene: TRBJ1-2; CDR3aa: ASSYHRRGTQYGYT
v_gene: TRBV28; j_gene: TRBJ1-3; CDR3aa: ASSKFTLDRSSGNTIY
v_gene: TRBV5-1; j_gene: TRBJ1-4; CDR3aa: ASSRRGGTATNEKLF
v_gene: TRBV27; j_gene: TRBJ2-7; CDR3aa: ASSSRAGRAYEQY
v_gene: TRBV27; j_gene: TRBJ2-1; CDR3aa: ASSLEGPGAGNEQF
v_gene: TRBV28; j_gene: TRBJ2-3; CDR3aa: ASSPRDRGFFIVITTSTDTQY
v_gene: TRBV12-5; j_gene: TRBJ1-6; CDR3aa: ASIRQGAYNSPLH
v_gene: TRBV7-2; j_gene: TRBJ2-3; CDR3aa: ASVSEISSTDTQY
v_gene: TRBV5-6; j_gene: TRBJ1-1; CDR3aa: ASSSVDRLNTEAF
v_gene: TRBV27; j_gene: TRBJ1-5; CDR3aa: ASSLFSPGGGTGRSGNQPQH
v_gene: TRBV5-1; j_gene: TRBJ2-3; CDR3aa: ASSLGLPSTDTQY
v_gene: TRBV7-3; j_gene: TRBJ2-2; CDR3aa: ASSLTYSGGRIGELF
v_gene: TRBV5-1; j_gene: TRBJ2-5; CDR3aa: ASKRGIQETQY
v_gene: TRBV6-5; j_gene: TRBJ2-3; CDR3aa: ATKTSGGRIDTQY
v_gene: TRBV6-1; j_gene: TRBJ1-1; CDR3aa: ASSDLARGTEAF
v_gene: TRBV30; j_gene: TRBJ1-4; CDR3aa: AWSPRLATNEKLF
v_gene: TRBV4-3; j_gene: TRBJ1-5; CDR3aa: ASSLGQGEQPQH
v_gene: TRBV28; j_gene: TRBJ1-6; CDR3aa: ASSSQFASYNSPLH
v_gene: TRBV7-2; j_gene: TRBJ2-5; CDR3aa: ASSLTLAGGTETQY
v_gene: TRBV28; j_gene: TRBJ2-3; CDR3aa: ASDTGTAKRTDTQY
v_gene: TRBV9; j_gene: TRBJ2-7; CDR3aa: ASSVGGGGTYEQY
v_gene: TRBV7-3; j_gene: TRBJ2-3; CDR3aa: ASSLSRGVNTDTQY
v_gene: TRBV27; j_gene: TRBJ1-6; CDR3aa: ASSPTGTGPKPLH
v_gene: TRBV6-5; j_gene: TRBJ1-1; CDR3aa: ASREDRFTEAF
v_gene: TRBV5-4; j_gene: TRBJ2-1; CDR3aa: ASSLDRGTYNEQF
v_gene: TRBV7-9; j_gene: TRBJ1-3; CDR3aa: ASSPPRGQELIGNTIY
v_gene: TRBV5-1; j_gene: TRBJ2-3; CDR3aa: ASSLQGFYTDTQY
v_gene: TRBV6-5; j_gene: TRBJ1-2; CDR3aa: ASSLNNRQVRT
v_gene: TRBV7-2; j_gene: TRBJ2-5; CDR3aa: ASSSSGGGETQY
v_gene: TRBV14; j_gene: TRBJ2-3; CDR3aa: ASSQGGWGTDTQY
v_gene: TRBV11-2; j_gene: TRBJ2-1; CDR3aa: ASSLDRLAVSYNEQF
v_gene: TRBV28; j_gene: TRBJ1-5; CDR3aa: ASSPPTTLGSQPQH
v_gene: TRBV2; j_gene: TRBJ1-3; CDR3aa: ASSGAYSGNTIY
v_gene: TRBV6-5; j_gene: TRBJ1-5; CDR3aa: ASSYSDRADQPQH
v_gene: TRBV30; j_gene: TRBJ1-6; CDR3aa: AWNGGRLRDSPLH
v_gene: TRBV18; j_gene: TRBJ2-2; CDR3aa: ASSLGTADTGELF
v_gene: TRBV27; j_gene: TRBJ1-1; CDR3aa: ASSFRSRGTEAF
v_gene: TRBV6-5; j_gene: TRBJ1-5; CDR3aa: ASSYGRHSNQPQH
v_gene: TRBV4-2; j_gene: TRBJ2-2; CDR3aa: ASSPSTGGTGELF
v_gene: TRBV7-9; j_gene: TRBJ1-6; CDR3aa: ASSEQGSSHSPLH
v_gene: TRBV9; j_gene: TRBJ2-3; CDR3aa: ASSVVGGSTDTQY
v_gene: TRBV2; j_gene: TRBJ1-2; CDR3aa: ASSEVRFRVNYGYT
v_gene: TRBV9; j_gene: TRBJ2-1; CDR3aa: ASSVALASYNEQF
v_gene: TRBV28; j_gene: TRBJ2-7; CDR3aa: ASSEVRYEQY
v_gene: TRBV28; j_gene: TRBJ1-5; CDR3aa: ASSLQQGASNQPQH
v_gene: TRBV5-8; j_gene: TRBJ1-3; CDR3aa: ASSPGQGVDTIY
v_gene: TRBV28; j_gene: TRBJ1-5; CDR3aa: ASSSRGQPQH
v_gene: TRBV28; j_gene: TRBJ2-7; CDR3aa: ASSLPGRGSYEQY
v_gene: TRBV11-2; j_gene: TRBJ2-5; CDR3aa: ASRTGKETQY
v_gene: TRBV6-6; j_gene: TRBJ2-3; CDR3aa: AGGNRGRSTDTQY
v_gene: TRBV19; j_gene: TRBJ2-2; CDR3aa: APARGGTNTGELF
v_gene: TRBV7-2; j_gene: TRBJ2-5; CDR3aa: ASSLNVAGGRETQY